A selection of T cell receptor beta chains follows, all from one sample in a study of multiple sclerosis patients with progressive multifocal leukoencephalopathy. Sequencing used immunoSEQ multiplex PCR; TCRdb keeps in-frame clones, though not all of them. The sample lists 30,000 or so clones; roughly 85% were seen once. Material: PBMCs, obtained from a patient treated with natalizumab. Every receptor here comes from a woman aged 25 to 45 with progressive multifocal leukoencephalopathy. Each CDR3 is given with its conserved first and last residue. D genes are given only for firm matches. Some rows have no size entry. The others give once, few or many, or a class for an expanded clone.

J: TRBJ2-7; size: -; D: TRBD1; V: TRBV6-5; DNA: TGTGCCAGCAGTTACTCGCAGACAGGGGTCGAGCAGTACTTC; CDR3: CASSYSQTGVEQYF
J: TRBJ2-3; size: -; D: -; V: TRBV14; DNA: TGTGCCAGCAGCCGCCGAGGAAGCACAGATACGCAGTATTTT; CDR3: CASSRRGSTDTQYF
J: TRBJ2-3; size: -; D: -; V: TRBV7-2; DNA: TGTGCCAGCAGCTTAGGGGGGCGGACTAGCACAGATACGCAGTATTTT; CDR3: CASSLGGRTSTDTQYF
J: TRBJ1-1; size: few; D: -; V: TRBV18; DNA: TGTGCCAGCTCACCAACAGCTGCGAACAGTGAAGCTTTCTTT; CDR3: CASSPTAANSEAFF
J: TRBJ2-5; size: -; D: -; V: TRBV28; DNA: TGTGCCAGCAGTTTCGGGGCTAACCGGGAGACCCAGTACTTC; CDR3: CASSFGANRETQYF
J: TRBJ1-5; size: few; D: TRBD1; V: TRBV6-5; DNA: TGTGCCAGCAGTCGGACAGGCGATCAGCCCCAGCATTTT; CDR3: CASSRTGDQPQHF
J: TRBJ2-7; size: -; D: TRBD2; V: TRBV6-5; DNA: TGTGCCAGCAGTCAACTAGCGGGAGAGTACGAGCAGTACTTC; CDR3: CASSQLAGEYEQYF
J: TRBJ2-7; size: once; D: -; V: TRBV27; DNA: TGTGCCAGCAGTTTCTCTCGGGACGGGTACGAGCAGTACTTC; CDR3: CASSFSRDGYEQYF
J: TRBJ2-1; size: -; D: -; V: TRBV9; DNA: TGTGCCAGCAGCGTAGATGGGTTCTACAATGAGCAGTTCTTC; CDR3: CASSVDGFYNEQFF
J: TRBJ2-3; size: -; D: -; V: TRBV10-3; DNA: TGTGCCATCACCGAAGGGGGGGCGCGGACAGATACGCAGTATTTT; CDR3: CAITEGGARTDTQYF
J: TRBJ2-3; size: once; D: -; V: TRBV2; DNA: TGTGCCAGCAGTGAAGCGCTTGACACAGATACGCAGTATTTT; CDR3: CASSEALDTDTQYF
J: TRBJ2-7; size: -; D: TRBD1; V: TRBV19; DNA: TGTGCCAGTAGTACGGGGACAGGGCTTTACGAGCAGTACTTC; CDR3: CASSTGTGLYEQYF
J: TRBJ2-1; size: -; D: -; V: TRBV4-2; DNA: TGTGCCAGCAGCCAAGATTCCCTGGACTGGGGTCGCTACAATGAGCAGTTCTTC; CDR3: CASSQDSLDWGRYNEQFF
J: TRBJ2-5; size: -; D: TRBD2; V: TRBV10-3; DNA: TGTGCCATCAGTGGGACTAGCGGGGGGGGAGAGACCCAGTACTTC; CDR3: CAISGTSGGGETQYF
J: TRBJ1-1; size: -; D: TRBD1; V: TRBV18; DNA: TGTGCCAGCTCACCAAACAGGGGGCCGGGGACTGAAGCTTTCTTT; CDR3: CASSPNRGPGTEAFF
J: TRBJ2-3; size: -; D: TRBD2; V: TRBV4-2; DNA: TGTGCCAGCAGCCAGGACTCACTAGCGTCGGGAGATACGCAGTATTTT; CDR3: CASSQDSLASGDTQYF
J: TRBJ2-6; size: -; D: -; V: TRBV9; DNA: TGTGCCAGCAGCCCAGGAGTCAGCAGCTCTGGGGCCAACGTCCTGACTTTC; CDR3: CASSPGVSSSGANVLTF
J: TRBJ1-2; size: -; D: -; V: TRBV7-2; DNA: TGTGCCAGCAGCTTAGCAGGGACACCGAAAAACTATGGCTACACCTTC; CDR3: CASSLAGTPKNYGYTF
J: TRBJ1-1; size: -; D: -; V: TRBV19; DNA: TGTGCCAGTAGTCAGGCAAGGAACACTGAAGCTTTCTTT; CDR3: CASSQARNTEAFF